The source of this T cell receptor (beta chain) is a study of blood T cell repertoires in COVID-19. Study context: COVID-19 samples, acute and convalescent, were from the United States, Italy and Spain.

Study processing details: Quantification of nucleated cells was approximated via reference gene primer amplification. Using immunoSEQ multiplex PCR, the repertoire was profiled, and TCRdb retains in-frame clones only, with some absent. The DNA was the basis for D and trimming; V, J and clone size are from that table. The sample lists 200,000 to 300,000 clones, more than 85% occurring once. CDR3 length: 14 residues. V was cut by 6 bases and J by 7 bases, with 18 bases left in between. Germline CDR1 reads LNHDA; CDR2 reads SQIVND (reference sequence). Two negative PCRs, clearance, or symptom resolution characterized the recovered Cohort 3 donors.

The specimen was PBMCs or T cells enriched from blood (not recorded which). This TCR came from a man aged 40-49 years who had recovered from COVID-19. The chain combines TRBV19 with TRBJ1-1; D is undetermined. The CDR3 DNA is TGTGCCAGTAGCAATGACCGGAGGACCGGTGAAGCTTTCTTT. Amino acids: CASSNDRRTGEAFF.